This TCR beta chain was captured by sequencing in a study of shared clonotypes between healthy human individuals. Study observations and caveats: Sampling covered blood only; tissue repertoires likely differ. Researchers found naive subsets generally carried larger estimated richness than memory subsets.

About this clone itself: The antigen remains undetermined.

V lost 0 bases, J lost 3 bases, and 12 bases lay in between. The CDR3 extends over 15 amino acids. The germline gives CDR1 SGHNT, CDR2 YYREEE (reference sequence). Data came from immunoSEQ multiplex PCR; TCRdb stores just in-frame clones and leaves some out. The sample yields 2,500,000 or so clones, under 95% seen once. The sequence came from a young man in good health. Some clones in this sample may be carry-over from other donors' samples. The sample comprised naive CD4+ T cells from PBMCs. The subset was: CD45RA+ positively selected. This chain joins TRBV5-4 and TRBJ1-2; D gene uncertain. The CDR3 spells CASSLGGNDYYGYTF. The CDR3 nucleotides are TGTGCCAGCAGCTTGGGGGGAAACGACTACTATGGCTACACCTTC. Based on the CDR3 plus reference TRBV5-4 and TRBJ1-2, the full variable domain is ETGVTQSPTHLIKTRGQQVTLRCSSQSGHNTVSWYQQALGQGPQFIFQYYREEENGRGNFPPRFSGLQFPNYSSELNVNALELDDSALYLCASSLGGNDYYGYTFGSGTRLTVV.